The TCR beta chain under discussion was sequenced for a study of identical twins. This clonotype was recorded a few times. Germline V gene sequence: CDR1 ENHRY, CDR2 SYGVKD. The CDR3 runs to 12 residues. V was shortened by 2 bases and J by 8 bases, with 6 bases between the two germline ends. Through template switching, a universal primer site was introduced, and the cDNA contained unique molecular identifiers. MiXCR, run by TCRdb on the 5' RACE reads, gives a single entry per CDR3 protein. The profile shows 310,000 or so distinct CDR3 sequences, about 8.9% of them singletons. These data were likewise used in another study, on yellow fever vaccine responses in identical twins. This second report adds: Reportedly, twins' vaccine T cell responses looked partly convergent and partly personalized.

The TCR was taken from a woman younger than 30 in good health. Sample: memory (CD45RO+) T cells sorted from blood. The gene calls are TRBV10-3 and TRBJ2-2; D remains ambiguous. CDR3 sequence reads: CAISEVEGELFF. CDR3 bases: TGTGCCATCAGTGAGGTGGAGGGGGAGCTGTTTTTT.